This TCR beta chain is from a study of breast tumors, draining lymph nodes, adjacent tissues. On this clonotype: The DNA is omitted, as the CDR3 cannot be located on it reliably, and the CDR3 follows TCRdb's listing.

TCRdb processed the multiplex PCR reads anew with MiXCR; each CDR3 protein has one entry. This sample yields fewer than 200,000 distinct CDR3 sequences, of which approximately 30% are seen a single time; around 4.5% belongs to the top ten. The CDR3 has 22 residues if both end residues are counted. Germline CDR1 reads WSHSY; CDR2 reads SAAADI. Axillary draining lymph nodes of breast cancer patients supplied the node samples. The clonotype was recovered from a female donor with breast cancer. Some clones in this sample may be carry-over from other donors' samples. J is TRBJ1-5 and V is TRBV10-2; the D segment call TRBD1 is taken from the table without a DNA check. The sequenced sample consisted of axillary lymph node tissue. CDR3 loop: CASSEGRSYEQYFGPSSQPQHF.